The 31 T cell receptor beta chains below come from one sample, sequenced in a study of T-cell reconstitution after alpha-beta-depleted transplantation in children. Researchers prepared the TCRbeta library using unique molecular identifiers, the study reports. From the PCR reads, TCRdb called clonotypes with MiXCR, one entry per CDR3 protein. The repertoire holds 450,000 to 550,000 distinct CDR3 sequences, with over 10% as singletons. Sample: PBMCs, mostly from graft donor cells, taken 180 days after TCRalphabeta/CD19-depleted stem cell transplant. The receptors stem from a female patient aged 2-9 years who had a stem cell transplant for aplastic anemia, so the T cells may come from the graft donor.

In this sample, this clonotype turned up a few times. The CDR3 spells CASSPLREGGLNTGELFF. CDR3 bases: TGTGCCAGCTCACCATTGCGGGAGGGCGGCCTTAACACCGGGGAGCTGTTTTTT. The chain joins TRBV18 to TRBJ2-2; 9 nucleotides line up with TRBD2. This CDR3 is built from 18 residues. CDR1 is KGHSH, CDR2 LQKENI, per germline. Unmatched junction bases numbered 9, after V lost 2 bases and J lost 2 bases.

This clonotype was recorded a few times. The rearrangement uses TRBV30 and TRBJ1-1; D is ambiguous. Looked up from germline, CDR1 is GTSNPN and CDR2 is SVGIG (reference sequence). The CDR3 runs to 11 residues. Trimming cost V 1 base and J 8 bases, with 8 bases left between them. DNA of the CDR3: TGTGCCTGGAGTGAGTGGGCAGAAGCTTTCTTT. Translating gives CAWSEWAEAFF. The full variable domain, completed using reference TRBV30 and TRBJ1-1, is SQTIHQWPATLVQPVGSPLSLECTVEGTSNPNLYWYRQAAGRGLQLLFYSVGIGQISSEVPQNLSASRPQDRQFILSSKKLLLSDSGFYLCAWSEWAEAFFGQGTRLTVV.

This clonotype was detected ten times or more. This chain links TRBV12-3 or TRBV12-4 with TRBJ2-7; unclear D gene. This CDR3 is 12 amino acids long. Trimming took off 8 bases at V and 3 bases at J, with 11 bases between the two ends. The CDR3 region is CASPRVGYEQYV. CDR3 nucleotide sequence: TGTGCCAGCCCCCGTGTGGGCTACGAGCAGTACGTC.

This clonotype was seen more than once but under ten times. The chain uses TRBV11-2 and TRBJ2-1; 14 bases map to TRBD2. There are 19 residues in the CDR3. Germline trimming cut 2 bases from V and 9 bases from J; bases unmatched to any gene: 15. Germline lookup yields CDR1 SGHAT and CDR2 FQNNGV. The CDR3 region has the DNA TGTGCCAGCAGCTTATCCTCCGGGACTAGCGGGAGAAGGGGGGGTGAGCAGTTCTTC. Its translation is CASSLSSGTSGRRGGEQFF. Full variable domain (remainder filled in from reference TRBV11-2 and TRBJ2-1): EAGVAQSPRYKIIEKRQSVAFWCNPISGHATLYWYQQILGQGPKLLIQFQNNGVVDDSQLPKDRFSAERLKGVDSTLKIQPAKLEDSAVYLCASSLSSGTSGRRGGEQFFGPGTRLTVL.

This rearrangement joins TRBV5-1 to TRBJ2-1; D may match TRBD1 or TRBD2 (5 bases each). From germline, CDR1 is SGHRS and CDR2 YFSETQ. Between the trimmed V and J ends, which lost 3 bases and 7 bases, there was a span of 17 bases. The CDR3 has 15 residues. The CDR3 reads CASSSTGRGSNEQFF. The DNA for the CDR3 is TGCGCCAGCAGCTCAACGGGACGGGGAAGTAATGAGCAGTTCTTC.

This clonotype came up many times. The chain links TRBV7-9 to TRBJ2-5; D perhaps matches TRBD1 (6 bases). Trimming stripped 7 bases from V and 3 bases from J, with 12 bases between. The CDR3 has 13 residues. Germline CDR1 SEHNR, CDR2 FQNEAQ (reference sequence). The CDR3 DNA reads TGTGCCAGCATCAAGGCAGGGGAAGAGACCCAGTACTTC. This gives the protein CASIKAGEETQYF.

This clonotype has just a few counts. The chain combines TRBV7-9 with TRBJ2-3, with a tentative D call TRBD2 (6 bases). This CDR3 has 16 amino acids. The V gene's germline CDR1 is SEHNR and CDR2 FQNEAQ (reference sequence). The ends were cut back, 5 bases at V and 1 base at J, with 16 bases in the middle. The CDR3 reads CASSTQVGGGTDTQYF. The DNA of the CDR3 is TGTGCCAGCAGCACTCAAGTGGGAGGCGGCACAGATACGCAGTATTTT.

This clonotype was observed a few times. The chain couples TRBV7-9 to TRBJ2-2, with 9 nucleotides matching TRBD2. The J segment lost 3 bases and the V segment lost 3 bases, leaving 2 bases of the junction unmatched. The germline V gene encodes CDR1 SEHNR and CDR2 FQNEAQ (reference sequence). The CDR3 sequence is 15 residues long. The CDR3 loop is CASSFRGGDTGELFF. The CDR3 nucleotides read TGTGCCAGCAGCTTTCGCGGGGGGGACACCGGGGAGCTGTTTTTT.

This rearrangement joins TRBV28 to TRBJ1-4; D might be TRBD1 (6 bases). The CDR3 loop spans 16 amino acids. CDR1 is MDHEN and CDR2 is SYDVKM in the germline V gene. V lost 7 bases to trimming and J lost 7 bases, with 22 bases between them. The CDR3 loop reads CASTLPSGAGPEKLFF. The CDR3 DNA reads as TGTGCCAGCACCCTTCCCTCAGGGGCGGGACCTGAAAAACTGTTTTTT.

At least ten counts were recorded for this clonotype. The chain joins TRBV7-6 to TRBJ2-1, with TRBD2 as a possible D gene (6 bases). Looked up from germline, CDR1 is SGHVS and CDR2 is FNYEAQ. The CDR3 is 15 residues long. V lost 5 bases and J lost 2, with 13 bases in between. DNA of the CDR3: TGTGCCAGCAGCCCCCAGCGGGTAGCCTACAATGAGCAGTTCTTC. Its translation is CASSPQRVAYNEQFF.

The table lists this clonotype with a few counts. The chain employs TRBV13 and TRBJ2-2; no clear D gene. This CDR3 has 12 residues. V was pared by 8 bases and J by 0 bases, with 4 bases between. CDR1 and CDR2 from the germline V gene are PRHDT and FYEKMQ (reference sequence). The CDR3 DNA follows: TGTGCCAGCGTCGCGAACACCGGGGAGCTGTTTTTT. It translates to CASVANTGELFF.

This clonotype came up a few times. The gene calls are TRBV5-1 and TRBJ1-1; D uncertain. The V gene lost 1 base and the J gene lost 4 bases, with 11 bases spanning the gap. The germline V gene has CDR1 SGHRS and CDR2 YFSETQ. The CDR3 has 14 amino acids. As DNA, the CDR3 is TGCGCCAGCAGCTTGAGGGATCCTACCACTGAAGCTTTCTTT. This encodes CASSLRDPTTEAFF.

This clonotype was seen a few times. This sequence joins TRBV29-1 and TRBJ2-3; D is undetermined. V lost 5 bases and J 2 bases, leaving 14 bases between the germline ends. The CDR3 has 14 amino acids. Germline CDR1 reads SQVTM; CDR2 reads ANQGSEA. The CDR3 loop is CSVHVDMVTDTQYF. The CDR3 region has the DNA TGCAGCGTTCATGTCGATATGGTCACAGATACGCAGTATTTT.

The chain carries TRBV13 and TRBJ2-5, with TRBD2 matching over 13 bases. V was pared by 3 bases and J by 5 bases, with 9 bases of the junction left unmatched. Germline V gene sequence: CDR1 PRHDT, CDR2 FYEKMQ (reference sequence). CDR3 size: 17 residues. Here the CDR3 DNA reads TGTGCCAGCAGCTTGGGGACCGGGACTAGCGGGACGGAGACCCAGTACTTC. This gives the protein CASSLGTGTSGTETQYF.

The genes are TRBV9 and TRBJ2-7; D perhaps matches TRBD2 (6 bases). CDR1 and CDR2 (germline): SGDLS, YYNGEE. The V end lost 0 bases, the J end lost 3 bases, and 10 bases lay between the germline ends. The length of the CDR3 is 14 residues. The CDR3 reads CASSVGGDGYEQYV. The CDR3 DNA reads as TGTGCCAGCAGCGTAGGGGGGGACGGCTACGAGCAGTACGTC.

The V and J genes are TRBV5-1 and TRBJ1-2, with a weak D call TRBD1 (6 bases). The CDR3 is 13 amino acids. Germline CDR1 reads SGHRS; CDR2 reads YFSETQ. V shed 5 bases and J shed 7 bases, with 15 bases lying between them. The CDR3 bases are TGCGCCAGCAGAGAGGACAGAAGAGGTGGCTACACCTTC. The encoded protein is CASREDRRGGYTF.

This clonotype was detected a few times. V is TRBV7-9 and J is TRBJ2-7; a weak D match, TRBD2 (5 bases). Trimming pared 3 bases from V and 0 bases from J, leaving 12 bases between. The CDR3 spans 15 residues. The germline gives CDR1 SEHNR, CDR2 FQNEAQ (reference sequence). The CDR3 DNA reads TGTGCCAGCAGCTTTAAAGGAGCGGCCTCCTACGAGCAGTACTTC. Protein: CASSFKGAASYEQYF.

The CDR3 reads CASRTGRSVSPLHF. The CDR3 DNA follows: TGTGCCAGCAGGACGGGGAGGTCGGTTTCACCCCTCCACTTT. This chain uses TRBV27 with TRBJ1-6; D unresolved. V was trimmed by 6 bases and J by 9 bases, leaving 15 bases between them. CDR3 length: 14 amino acids. Germline V gene data show CDR1 as MNHEY and CDR2 as SMNVEV (reference sequence).

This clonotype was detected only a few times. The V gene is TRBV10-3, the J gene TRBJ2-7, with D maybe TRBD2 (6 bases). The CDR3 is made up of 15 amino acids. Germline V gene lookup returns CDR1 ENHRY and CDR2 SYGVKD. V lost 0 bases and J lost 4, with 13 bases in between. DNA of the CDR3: TGTGCCATCAGTGAGTCTAGTAGCGGCGGGTACGAGCAGTACTTC. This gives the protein CAISESSSGGYEQYF.

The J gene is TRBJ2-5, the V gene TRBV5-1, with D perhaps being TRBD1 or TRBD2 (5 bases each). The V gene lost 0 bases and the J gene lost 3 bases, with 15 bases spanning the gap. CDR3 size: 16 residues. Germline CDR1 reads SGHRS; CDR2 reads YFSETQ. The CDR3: CASSLAVGGVEETQYF. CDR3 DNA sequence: TGCGCCAGCAGCTTGGCCGTTGGGGGAGTGGAAGAGACCCAGTACTTC.

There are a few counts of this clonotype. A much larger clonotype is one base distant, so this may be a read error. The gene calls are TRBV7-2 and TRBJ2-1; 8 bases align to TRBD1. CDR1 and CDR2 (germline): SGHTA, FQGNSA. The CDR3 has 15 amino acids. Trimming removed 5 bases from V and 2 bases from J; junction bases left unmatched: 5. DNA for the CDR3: TGTGCCAGCAGCCCCCGGACAGGGCCCTACAATGAGCAGTTCTTC. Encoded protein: CASSPRTGPYNEQFF. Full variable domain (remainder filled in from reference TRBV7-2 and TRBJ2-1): GAGVSQSPSNKVTEKGKDVELRCDPISGHTALYWYRQSLGQGLEFLIYFQGNSAPDKSGLPSDRFSAERTGGSVSTLTIQRTQQEDSAVYLCASSPRTGPYNEQFFGPGTRLTVL.

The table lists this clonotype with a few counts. CDR3 region: CASSPMSAGPSYNEQFF. As DNA, the CDR3 is TGTGCCAGCAGTCCCATGTCAGCGGGGCCTTCCTACAATGAGCAGTTCTTC. The chain joins TRBV27 to TRBJ2-1; the match to TRBD2 covers 7 bases. V dropped 5 bases and J dropped 1; count of bases not matched to a gene: 11. CDR3 length: 17 amino acids. The germline V gene encodes CDR1 MNHEY and CDR2 SMNVEV (reference sequence).

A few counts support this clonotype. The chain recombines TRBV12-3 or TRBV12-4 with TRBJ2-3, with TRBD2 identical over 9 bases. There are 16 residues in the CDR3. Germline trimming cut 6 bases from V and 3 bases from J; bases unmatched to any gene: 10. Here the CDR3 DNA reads TGTGCCAGCAGACCTAGCGGGATTGATGGGACAGATACGCAGTATTTT. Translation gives CASRPSGIDGTDTQYF.

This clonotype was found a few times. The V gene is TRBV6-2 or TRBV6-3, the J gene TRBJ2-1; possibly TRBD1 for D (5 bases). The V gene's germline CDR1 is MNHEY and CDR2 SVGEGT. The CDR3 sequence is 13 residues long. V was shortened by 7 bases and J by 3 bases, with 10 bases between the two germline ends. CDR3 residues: CASMGQSYNEQFF. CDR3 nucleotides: TGTGCCAGCATGGGGCAGAGCTACAATGAGCAGTTCTTC.

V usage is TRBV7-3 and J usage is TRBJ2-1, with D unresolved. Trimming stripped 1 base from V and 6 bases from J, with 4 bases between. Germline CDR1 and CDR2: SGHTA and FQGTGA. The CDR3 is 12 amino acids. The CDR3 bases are TGTGCCAGCAGCTTAATGCCCAATGAGCAGTTCTTC. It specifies CASSLMPNEQFF.

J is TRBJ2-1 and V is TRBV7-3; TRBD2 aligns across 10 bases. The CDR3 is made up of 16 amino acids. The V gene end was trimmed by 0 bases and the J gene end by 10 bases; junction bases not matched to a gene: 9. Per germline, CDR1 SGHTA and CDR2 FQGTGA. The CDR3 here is CASSLTLLAGTQEQFF. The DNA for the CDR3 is TGTGCCAGCAGCTTAACATTACTAGCGGGAACACAGGAGCAGTTCTTC.

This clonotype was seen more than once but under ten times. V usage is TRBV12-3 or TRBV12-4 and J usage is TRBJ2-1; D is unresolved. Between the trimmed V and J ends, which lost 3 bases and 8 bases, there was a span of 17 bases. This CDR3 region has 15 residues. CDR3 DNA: TGTGCCAGCAGTTTGGGTTTCCTAGTTTCGGATGAGCAGTTCTTC. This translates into CASSLGFLVSDEQFF.

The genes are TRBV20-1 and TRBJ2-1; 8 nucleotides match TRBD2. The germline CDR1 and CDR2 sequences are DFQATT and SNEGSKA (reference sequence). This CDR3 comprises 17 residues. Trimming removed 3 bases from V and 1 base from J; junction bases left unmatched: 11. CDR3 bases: TGCAGTGCTAGGAAAAGACTTACTAGCGGATCCTACAATGAGCAGTTCTTC. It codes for CSARKRLTSGSYNEQFF.

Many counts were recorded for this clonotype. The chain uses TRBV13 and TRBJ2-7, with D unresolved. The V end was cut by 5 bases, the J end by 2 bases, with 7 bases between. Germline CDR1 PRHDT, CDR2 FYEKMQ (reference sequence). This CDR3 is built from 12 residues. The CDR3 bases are TGTGCCAGCAGCCCCGGCGCCTACGAGCAGTACTTC. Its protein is CASSPGAYEQYF. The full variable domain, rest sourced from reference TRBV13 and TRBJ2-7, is AAGVIQSPRHLIKEKRETATLKCYPIPRHDTVYWYQQGPGQDPQFLISFYEKMQSDKGSIPDRFSAQQFSDYHSELNMSSLELGDSALYFCASSPGAYEQYFGPGTRLTVT.

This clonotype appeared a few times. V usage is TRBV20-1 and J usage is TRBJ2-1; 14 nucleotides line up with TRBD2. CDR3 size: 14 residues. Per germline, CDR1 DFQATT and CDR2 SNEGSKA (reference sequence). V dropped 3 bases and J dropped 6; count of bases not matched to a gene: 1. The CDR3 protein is CSARGTSGSNEQFF. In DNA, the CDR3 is TGCAGTGCTAGGGGGACTAGCGGGAGCAATGAGCAGTTCTTC.

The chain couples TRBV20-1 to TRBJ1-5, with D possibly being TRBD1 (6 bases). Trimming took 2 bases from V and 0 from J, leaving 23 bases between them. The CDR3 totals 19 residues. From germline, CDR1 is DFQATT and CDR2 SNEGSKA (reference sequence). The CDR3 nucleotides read TGCAGTGCTAGATTAGCCAGGACAGCCAGGGGATATAGCAATCAGCCCCAGCATTTT. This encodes CSARLARTARGYSNQPQHF.